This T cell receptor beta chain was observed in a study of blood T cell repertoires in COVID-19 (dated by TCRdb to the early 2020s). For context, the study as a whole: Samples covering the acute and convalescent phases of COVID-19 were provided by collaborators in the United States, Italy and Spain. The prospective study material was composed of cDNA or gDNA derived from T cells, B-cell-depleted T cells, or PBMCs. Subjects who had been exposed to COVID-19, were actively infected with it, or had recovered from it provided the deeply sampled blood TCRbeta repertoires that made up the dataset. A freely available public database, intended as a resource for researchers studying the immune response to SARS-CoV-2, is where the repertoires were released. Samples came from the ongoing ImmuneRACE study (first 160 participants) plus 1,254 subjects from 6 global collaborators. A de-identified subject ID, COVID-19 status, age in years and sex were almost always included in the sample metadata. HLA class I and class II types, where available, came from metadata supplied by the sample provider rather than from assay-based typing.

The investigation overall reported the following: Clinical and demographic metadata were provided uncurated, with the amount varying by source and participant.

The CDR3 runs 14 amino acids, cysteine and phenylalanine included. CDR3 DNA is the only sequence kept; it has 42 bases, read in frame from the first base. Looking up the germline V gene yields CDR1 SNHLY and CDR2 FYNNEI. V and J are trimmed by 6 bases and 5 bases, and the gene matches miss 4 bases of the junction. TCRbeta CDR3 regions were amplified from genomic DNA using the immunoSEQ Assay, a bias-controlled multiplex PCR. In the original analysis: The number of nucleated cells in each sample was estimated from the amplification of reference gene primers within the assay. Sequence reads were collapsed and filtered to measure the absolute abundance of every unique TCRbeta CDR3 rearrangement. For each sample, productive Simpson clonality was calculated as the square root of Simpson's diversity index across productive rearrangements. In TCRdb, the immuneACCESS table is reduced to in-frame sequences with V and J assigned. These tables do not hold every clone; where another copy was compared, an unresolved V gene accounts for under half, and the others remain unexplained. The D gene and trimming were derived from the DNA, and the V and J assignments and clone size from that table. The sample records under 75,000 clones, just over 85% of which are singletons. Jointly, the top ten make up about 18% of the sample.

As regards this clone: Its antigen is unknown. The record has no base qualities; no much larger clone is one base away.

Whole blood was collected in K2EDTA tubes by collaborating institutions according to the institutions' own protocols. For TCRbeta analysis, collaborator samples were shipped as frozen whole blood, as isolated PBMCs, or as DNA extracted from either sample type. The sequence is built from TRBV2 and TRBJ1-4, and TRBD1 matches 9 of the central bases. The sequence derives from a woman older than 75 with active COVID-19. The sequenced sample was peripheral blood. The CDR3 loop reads CASRQGAWNEKLFF. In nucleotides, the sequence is TGTGCCAGCAGACAGGGGGCCTGGAATGAAAAACTGTTTTTT. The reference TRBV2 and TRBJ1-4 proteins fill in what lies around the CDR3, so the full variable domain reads EPEVTQTPSHQVTQMGQEVILRCVPISNHLYFYWYRQILGQKVEFLVSFYNNEISEKSEIFDDQFSVERPDGSNFTLKIRSTKLEDSAMYFCASRQGAWNEKLFFGSGTQLSVL.